This T cell receptor beta chain derives from a study of technical replicates of blood from a handful of donors. Generated by immunoSEQ multiplex PCR, the TCRdb table keeps only in-frame clones and is missing some. The table includes 65,000 to 90,000 clones, approximately 91% detected once. V was pared by 2 bases and J by 2 bases, with 5 bases of the junction left unmatched. Germline assignment: CDR1 ENHRY and CDR2 SYGVKD. This CDR3 spans 15 amino acids. What was sequenced was PBMCs. The chain couples TRBV10-3 to TRBJ2-7, with TRBD1 matching 8 bases. The TCR sequence derives from a human donor in good health. Some clones in this sample may be carry-over from other donors' samples. CDR3 in amino acids: CAISEGQGATYEQYF. The CDR3 bases are TGTGCCATCAGTGAGGGGCAGGGGGCAACCTACGAGCAGTACTTC.